Below, one TCR beta chain is given with its context. Its target is unknown. This record belongs to a study of T cell responses to AZD1222 COVID-19 vaccine. Study-level findings and limits: Repertoires in all cases were sampled only once the peak T cell response had passed. Among the donors, most were white British and more were female, and clonal diversity was possibly underestimated. AZD1222 recipients seropositive at baseline numbered only six or seven.

It was second doses at about 4 or about 12 weeks that were pooled. Repertoires were generated with immunoSEQ multiplex PCR, while TCRdb's copy carries only in-frame clones and drops some. The profile shows about 150,000 clones, 90% of them singletons. This sequence was found in an adult who received the AZD1222 COVID-19 vaccine. The sample consisted of peripheral blood, taken 28 days after the second AZD1222 dose.

The CDR3 spells CASSHDRPNTGELFF. The CDR3 DNA is TGTGCCAGTAGTCATGACAGGCCGAACACCGGGGAGCTGTTTTTT. The chain recombines TRBV19 with TRBJ2-2; D may be TRBD1 (6 bases). The germline V gene has CDR1 LNHDA and CDR2 SQIVND (reference sequence). V gave up 5 bases and J gave up 0 bases, with 10 bases separating them. This CDR3 region has 15 residues.